This note documents a single T cell receptor beta chain sequence. The same CDR3 also results from other DNA sequences found in this sample. TCRdb's table, derived via immunoSEQ multiplex PCR, lists solely in-frame clones and lacks some. Among 200,000 to 250,000 clones listed, around 90% were seen once. These data come from a study of blood T cell repertoires in COVID-19. Across the whole study: The United States, Italy and Spain provided the acute and convalescent COVID-19 samples.

The CDR3 is 15 amino acids. V lost 2 bases, J lost 0 bases, and 11 bases lay in between. CDR1 and CDR2 (germline): MNHEY, SMNVEV (reference sequence). Recruited during active infection, patients (from Seattle) were subsequently followed longitudinally. V usage is TRBV27 and J usage is TRBJ2-7; tentative D call: TRBD1 (6 bases). This receptor was taken from a man in his thirties or forties with COVID-19, enrolled during active disease. The sample consisted of peripheral blood. The CDR3 sequence: CASSLGQGRSYEQYF. The CDR3 DNA reads as TGTGCCAGCAGTTTAGGGCAGGGGCGCTCCTACGAGCAGTACTTC.